These 32 T cell receptor beta chains were sequenced from one sample in a study of cytomegalovirus exposure and HLA in healthy donors (dated by TCRdb to the late 2010s). Libraries were built with the immunoSEQ multiplex PCR assay. A mixture of 60 forward primers for TCR Vbeta segments and 13 reverse primers for TCR Jbeta segments was used in the multiplex PCR. TCRdb limited this immuneACCESS table to in-frame rearrangements with V and J called. A share of clones is missing; checked studies link under half to unresolved V genes, and the rest is unexplained. The sample table holds some 120,000 clones, of which roughly four fifths were seen once. Of the sample, 2.9% falls within the top ten clones. Sequencing used PBMCs. These receptors were taken from a woman in her forties in good health and CMV-seropositive.

The V and J genes are TRBV10-3 and TRBJ2-1; TRBD2 agrees at 12 bases. The CDR3 is made up of 13 amino acids. Trimming cost V 6 bases and J 8 bases; bases outside gene matches: 2. From germline, CDR1 is ENHRY and CDR2 SYGVKD. The CDR3, as DNA: TGTGCCATCAGGGGACTAGCGGGCTATGAGCAGTTCTTC. It specifies CAIRGLAGYEQFF.

The V gene is TRBV6-5, the J gene TRBJ1-3; D not resolved. Trimming stripped 0 bases from V and 2 bases from J, with 8 bases between. The germline CDR1 and CDR2 sequences are MNHEY and SVGAGI. The CDR3 contains 15 residues. The CDR3 sequence: CASSYSYQAGNTIYF. CDR3 bases: TGTGCCAGCAGTTACTCGTATCAGGCTGGAAACACCATATATTTT.

The chain carries TRBV19 and TRBJ1-2; D is undetermined. CDR1 and CDR2 from the germline V gene are LNHDA and SQIVND (reference sequence). The CDR3 is 15 amino acids. The ends were cut back, 4 bases at V and 4 bases at J, with 16 bases in the middle. CDR3 nucleotide sequence: TGTGCCAGTAGTACAACCGGACTACGGGCCTATGGCTACACCTTC. Translating gives CASSTTGLRAYGYTF.

Here the CDR3 reads CASSGDSDATNEKLFF. CDR3 DNA: TGTGCCAGCAGTGGGGACAGCGATGCAACTAATGAAAAACTGTTTTTT. This sequence joins TRBV6-1 and TRBJ1-4, with 7 bases aligning to TRBD1. Germline V gives CDR1 MNHNS, CDR2 SASEGT. The V gene end was trimmed by 4 bases and the J gene end by 0 bases; junction bases not matched to a gene: 5. The CDR3 totals 16 residues.

This clone was observed a few times. The chain combines TRBV27 with TRBJ2-2, with D hard to call. CDR1 and CDR2 from the germline V gene are MNHEY and SMNVEV (reference sequence). Trimming removed 4 bases at V and 6 bases at J, with 12 bases between. The CDR3 extends over 14 amino acids. The CDR3 sequence: CASSYSVTPGELFF. CDR3 nucleotides: TGTGCCAGCAGTTATTCGGTAACGCCCGGGGAGCTGTTTTTT.

The J gene is TRBJ1-2, the V gene TRBV13; 9 bases fit TRBD1. The CDR3 has 15 amino acids. V dropped 5 bases and J dropped 6; count of bases not matched to a gene: 10. Germline V lookup: CDR1 PRHDT, CDR2 FYEKMQ (reference sequence). Here the CDR3 DNA reads TGTGCCAGCAGCCTCCCGGGACAGGGAATGAATGGCTACACCTTC. It codes for CASSLPGQGMNGYTF.

This CDR3 is CASSPRTSSYEQYF. CDR3 DNA sequence: TGTGCCAGCAGCCCTCGAACTAGCTCCTACGAGCAGTACTTC. The chain links TRBV9 to TRBJ2-7, with a tentative D call TRBD2 (5 bases). From germline, CDR1 is SGDLS and CDR2 YYNGEE. The V gene lost 4 bases and the J gene lost 0 bases, with 11 bases spanning the gap. CDR3 size: 14 residues.

This sequence joins TRBV1 and TRBJ2-3; the table gives TRBD2 as D, unverified against the DNA. TRBV1 is a pseudogene segment. The CDR3 contains 16 residues. CDR3 nucleotide sequence: TGCACCAGCAGCCGGCCCAAGCGGGGTAGCACAGATACGCAGTATTTT. It translates to CTSSRPKRGSTDTQYF.

The chain links TRBV18 to TRBJ1-5; TRBD1 matches at 9 bases. This CDR3 spans 15 amino acids. CDR1 and CDR2 from the germline V gene are KGHSH and LQKENI. V lost 6 bases and J lost 3; bases outside the gene matches: 6. CDR3 loop: CASSPGQGTNQPQHF. The CDR3 nucleotides are TGTGCCAGCTCTCCCGGACAGGGGACCAATCAGCCCCAGCATTTT.

The chain has TRBV5-1 and TRBJ2-1; 10 bases match TRBD2. This CDR3 comprises 13 residues. Germline V CDR1 and CDR2: SGHRS, YFSETQ. V dropped 7 bases and J dropped 3; count of bases not matched to a gene: 1. The CDR3 loop is CASQRGGYNEQFF. CDR3 sequence (DNA): TGCGCCAGCCAGCGGGGGGGCTACAATGAGCAGTTCTTC.

The V and J genes are TRBV30 and TRBJ2-7; 8 bases match TRBD1. The germline V gene encodes CDR1 GTSNPN and CDR2 SVGIG (reference sequence). The CDR3 has 15 amino acids. Unmatched junction bases numbered 10, after V lost 1 base and J lost 5 bases. The CDR3 nucleotides read TGTGCCTGGAGTGAACAACAGGGGGTGCGTAACGAGCAGTACTTC. Translating it yields CAWSEQQGVRNEQYF.

This clone was picked up a small number of times. CDR3 in amino acids: CASSPDRDYGYTF. The DNA for the CDR3 is TGCGCCAGCAGCCCTGACAGGGACTATGGCTACACCTTC. The gene calls are TRBV5-1 and TRBJ1-2; 7 nucleotides match TRBD1. V shed 4 bases, J shed 3 bases, and the junction held 3 bases outside the gene matches. This CDR3 is built from 13 residues. Per the germline V gene, CDR1 is SGHRS and CDR2 is YFSETQ.

The gene calls are TRBV7-6 and TRBJ2-3, with 7 bases lining up with TRBD1. Germline V lookup: CDR1 SGHVS, CDR2 FNYEAQ. The CDR3 length is 15 residues. Trimming cost V 4 bases and J 2 bases; bases outside gene matches: 6. CDR3 sequence (DNA): TGTGCCAGCAGCTCAATGACAGGGAACACAGATACGCAGTATTTT. Encoded protein: CASSSMTGNTDTQYF.

This chain joins TRBV5-8 and TRBJ1-5, with D perhaps TRBD1 (6 bases). V was pared by 0 bases and J by 5 bases, with 9 bases between. The CDR3 is 14 residues long. Germline V lookup: CDR1 SGHTS, CDR2 YDEGEE. Written as DNA, the CDR3 is TGTGCCAGCAGCTTGGGGACAGCTTATCAGCCCCAGCATTTT. It codes for CASSLGTAYQPQHF.

The chain recombines TRBV5-1 with TRBJ2-5; TRBD1 agrees at 7 bases. The CDR3 consists of 14 residues. CDR1 and CDR2 (germline): SGHRS, YFSETQ. The V and J ends lost 3 bases and 4 bases, in that order; junction bases with no gene match: 6. The CDR3 coding sequence is TGCGCCAGCAGCTCGTACAGGGGTGGAGAGACCCAGTACTTC. Protein sequence: CASSSYRGGETQYF.

The chain couples TRBV5-4 to TRBJ2-5; TRBD2 matches at 10 bases. Looked up from germline, CDR1 is SGHNT and CDR2 is YYREEE (reference sequence). J gave up 5 bases and V 0 bases, and 7 bases lay outside the gene matches. The CDR3 spans 16 residues. Here the CDR3 DNA reads TGTGCCAGCAGCTTGGGAGCGGGGGGGCTCGGGGAGACCCAGTACTTC. Protein sequence: CASSLGAGGLGETQYF.

Details on this clone: A read error may produce the germline difference seen at one junction end. V usage is TRBV29-1 and J usage is TRBJ2-3; 8 bases are a match to TRBD2. CDR3 length: 14 amino acids. CDR1 and CDR2 from the germline V gene are SQVTM and ANQGSEA. As DNA, the CDR3 is TGCAGCGTTTCCGAGCTAGCGGGCACGGATACGCAGTATTTT. Translation: CSVSELAGTDTQYF.

The V gene is TRBV5-5, the J gene TRBJ2-1, with 9 bases identical to TRBD1. There are 14 residues in the CDR3. CDR1 is SGHKS and CDR2 is YYEKEE in the germline V gene (reference sequence). The V and J ends lost 6 bases and 10 bases, in that order; junction bases with no gene match: 11. The CDR3: CASTGDRAKKEQFF. Written as DNA, the CDR3 is TGTGCCAGCACCGGGGACAGGGCAAAGAAAGAGCAGTTCTTC.

The V call is TRBV5-6, the J call TRBJ2-3; 7 bases match TRBD2. V shed 2 bases and J 4 bases; nucleotides not matched to a gene: 4. The CDR3 has 14 amino acids. Germline CDR1 SGHDT, CDR2 YYEEEE. Here the CDR3 DNA reads TGTGCCAGCAGCTTACGGGCGGGAGCAGATACGCAGTATTTT. It yields the protein CASSLRAGADTQYF.

This clone has a handful of counts. A far larger clone is a single base away, which makes a read error likely. Different DNA sequences within this sample yield the same CDR3. This chain connects TRBV6-5 to TRBJ2-3; D perhaps matches TRBD1 (6 bases). Per germline, CDR1 MNHEY and CDR2 SVGAGI. V lost 6 bases and J lost 8, with 18 bases in between. This CDR3 region has 14 residues. The CDR3 region has the DNA TGTGCCAGCAGCTATATGGCAGGGGTGTTTACGCAGTATTTT. Amino acids: CASSYMAGVFTQYF.

CDR3 DNA sequence: TGTGCCAGCAGCTCCTCTAGCGACTCCTACGAGCAGTACTTC. It translates to CASSSSSDSYEQYF. V and J are TRBV7-9 and TRBJ2-7; D is possibly TRBD2 (6 bases). Germline V CDR1 and CDR2: SEHNR, FQNEAQ (reference sequence). Trimming pared 4 bases from V and 0 bases from J, leaving 10 bases between. The CDR3 has 14 residues.

This clone was seen once. The rearrangement links TRBV7-3 to TRBJ2-5; 7 bases match TRBD2. The CDR3 extends over 15 amino acids. Germline V gives CDR1 SGHTA, CDR2 FQGTGA. V was clipped by 1 base and J by 6 bases; unmatched bases: 8. The CDR3 DNA reads TGTGCCAGCAGCTTAAGTGCGGGAGAGGGGCAGACCCAGTACTTC. It is translated as CASSLSAGEGQTQYF.

This chain links TRBV2 with TRBJ2-6; D remains ambiguous. V lost 4 bases and J 1 base, leaving 8 bases between the germline ends. Looked up from germline, CDR1 is SNHLY and CDR2 is FYNNEI. This CDR3 is 15 amino acids long. In nucleotides, the CDR3 is TGTGCCAGCAGTGTTCAGGTGTCTGGGGCCAACGTCCTGACTTTC. This translates into CASSVQVSGANVLTF. Combining the CDR3 with reference TRBV2 and TRBJ2-6 gives the whole variable domain EPEVTQTPSHQVTQMGQEVILRCVPISNHLYFYWYRQILGQKVEFLVSFYNNEISEKSEIFDDQFSVERPDGSNFTLKIRSTKLEDSAMYFCASSVQVSGANVLTFGAGSRLTVL.

V is TRBV5-4 and J is TRBJ2-7; 7 bases line up with TRBD2. This CDR3 contains 14 residues. Germline V CDR1 and CDR2: SGHNT, YYREEE (reference sequence). V was clipped by 5 bases and J by 0 bases; unmatched bases: 5. The CDR3 sequence: CASSPRESSYEQYF. The CDR3 coding sequence is TGTGCCAGCAGTCCGCGGGAGAGCTCCTACGAGCAGTACTTC.

The chain is built from TRBV29-1 and TRBJ2-2; D perhaps matches TRBD1 (6 bases). CDR3 length: 14 residues. CDR1 is SQVTM, CDR2 ANQGSEA, per germline. With 6 bases removed from V and 5 bases from J, the gap between germline ends came to 16 bases. The CDR3 DNA follows: TGCAGCGTCCTACAGGGTTTGGGTACCGGGGAGCTGTTTTTT. Translation: CSVLQGLGTGELFF.

Written as DNA, the CDR3 is TGTGCCAGCAGCTGGGGGACTAGCGGGGTGCAGTTCTTC. Protein: CASSWGTSGVQFF. This sequence joins TRBV7-2 and TRBJ2-1, with 13 bases lining up with TRBD2. The V segment lost 4 bases and the J segment 12 bases; nucleotides outside the gene matches: 3. Germline CDR1 SGHTA, CDR2 FQGNSA. The CDR3 covers 13 residues.

The rearrangement links TRBV7-3 to TRBJ1-1; D might be TRBD1 (5 bases). CDR1 and CDR2 (germline): SGHTA, FQGTGA. V lost 1 base to trimming and J lost 0 bases, with 15 bases between them. This CDR3 contains 17 residues. CDR3 in DNA: TGTGCCAGCAGCTTAAGACCGAGCCTAGGGGTGAACACTGAAGCTTTCTTT. Its translation is CASSLRPSLGVNTEAFF.

The chain couples TRBV9 to TRBJ2-1; D ambiguous. This CDR3 spans 16 amino acids. In germline, CDR1 is SGDLS, CDR2 YYNGEE. V lost 4 bases and J lost 0, with 14 bases in between. Written as DNA, the CDR3 is TGTGCCAGCAGCTCCTATTCCATTAGCTCCTACAATGAGCAGTTCTTC. This encodes CASSSYSISSYNEQFF.

V usage is TRBV4-3 and J usage is TRBJ2-1, with D possibly matching TRBD1 (5 bases). The CDR3 covers 15 residues. The germline V gene has CDR1 LGHNA and CDR2 YSLEER. Trimming shortened V by 0 bases and J by 6 bases, and 12 bases separated the two germline ends. The CDR3 nucleotides are TGCGCCAGCAGCCAAGATGGGGTAGGGGCCAATGAGCAGTTCTTC. Amino acid sequence: CASSQDGVGANEQFF.

This rearrangement joins TRBV6-6 to TRBJ1-1, with unresolved D. Per the germline V gene, CDR1 is MNHNY and CDR2 is SVGAGI (reference sequence). V lost 4 bases to trimming and J lost 11 bases, with 11 bases between them. The CDR3 is made up of 11 amino acids. This chain's CDR3 is CASSSLTGAFF. In DNA, the CDR3 is TGTGCCAGCAGTTCCCTGACTGGGGCTTTCTTT.

The chain uses TRBV7-3 and TRBJ1-1; 7 bases fit TRBD1. The V and J ends lost 5 bases and 4 bases, in that order; junction bases with no gene match: 19. The CDR3 covers 18 residues. CDR1 is SGHTA, CDR2 FQGTGA, per germline. The CDR3 protein is CASSPRSGDVQGGTEAFF. The CDR3 DNA reads TGTGCCAGCAGCCCCAGATCCGGGGACGTCCAGGGGGGCACTGAAGCTTTCTTT.

This chain links TRBV7-9 with TRBJ2-3, with D possibly TRBD2 on 5 matching bases. Trimming pared 0 bases from V and 1 base from J, leaving 20 bases between. Germline CDR1 reads SEHNR; CDR2 reads FQNEAQ (reference sequence). The CDR3 runs 19 residues. The CDR3 sequence is CASSLASSNSPPGTDTQYF. The CDR3 DNA sequence: TGTGCCAGCAGCTTAGCGTCTAGCAACTCCCCCCCTGGCACAGATACGCAGTATTTT.